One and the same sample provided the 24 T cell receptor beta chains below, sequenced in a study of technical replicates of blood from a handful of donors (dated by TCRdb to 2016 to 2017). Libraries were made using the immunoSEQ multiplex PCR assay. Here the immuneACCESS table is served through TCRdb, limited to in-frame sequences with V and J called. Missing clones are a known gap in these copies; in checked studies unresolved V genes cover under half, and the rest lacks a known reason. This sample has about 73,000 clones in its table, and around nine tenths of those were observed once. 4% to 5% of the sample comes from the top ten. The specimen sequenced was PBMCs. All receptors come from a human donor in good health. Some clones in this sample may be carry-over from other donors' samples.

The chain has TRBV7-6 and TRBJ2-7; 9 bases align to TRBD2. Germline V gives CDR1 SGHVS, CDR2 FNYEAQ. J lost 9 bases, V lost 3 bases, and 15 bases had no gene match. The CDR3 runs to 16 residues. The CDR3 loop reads CASSFEAGGPKSWQYF. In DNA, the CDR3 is TGTGCCAGCAGCTTTGAAGCGGGAGGCCCAAAATCGTGGCAGTACTTC.

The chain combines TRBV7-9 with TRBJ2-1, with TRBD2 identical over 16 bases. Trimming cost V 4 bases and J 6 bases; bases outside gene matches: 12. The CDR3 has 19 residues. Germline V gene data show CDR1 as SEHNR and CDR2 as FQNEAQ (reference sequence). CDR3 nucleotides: TGTGCCAGCAGCTACGCCACGGGACTAGCGGGAGGGAGGATCAATGAGCAGTTCTTC. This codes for CASSYATGLAGGRINEQFF.

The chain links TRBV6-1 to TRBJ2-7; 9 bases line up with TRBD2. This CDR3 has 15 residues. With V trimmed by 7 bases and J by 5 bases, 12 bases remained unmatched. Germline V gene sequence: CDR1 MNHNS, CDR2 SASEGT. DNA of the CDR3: TGTGCCAGCACCCCTGCCTGGACTAGCGTGAACGAGCAGTACTTC. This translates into CASTPAWTSVNEQYF.

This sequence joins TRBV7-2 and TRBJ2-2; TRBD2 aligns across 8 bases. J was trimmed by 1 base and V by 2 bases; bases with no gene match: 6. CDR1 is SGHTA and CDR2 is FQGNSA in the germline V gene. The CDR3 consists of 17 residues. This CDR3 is CASSLRAGGLNTGELFF. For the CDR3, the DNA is TGTGCCAGCAGCTTAAGGGCGGGGGGCTTGAACACCGGGGAGCTGTTTTTT.

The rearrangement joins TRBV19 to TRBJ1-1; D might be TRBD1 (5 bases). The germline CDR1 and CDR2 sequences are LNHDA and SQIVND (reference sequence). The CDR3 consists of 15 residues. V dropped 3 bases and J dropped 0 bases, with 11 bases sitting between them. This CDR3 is CASSISGVLNTEAFF. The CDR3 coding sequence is TGTGCCAGTAGTATCTCGGGGGTCCTGAACACTGAAGCTTTCTTT.

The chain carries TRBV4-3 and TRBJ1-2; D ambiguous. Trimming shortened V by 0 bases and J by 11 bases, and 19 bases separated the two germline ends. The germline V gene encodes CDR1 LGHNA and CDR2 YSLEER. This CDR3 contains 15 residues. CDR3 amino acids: CASSQDLRPAGRYTF. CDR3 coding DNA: TGCGCCAGCAGCCAAGATCTCAGGCCAGCGGGCAGGTACACCTTC.

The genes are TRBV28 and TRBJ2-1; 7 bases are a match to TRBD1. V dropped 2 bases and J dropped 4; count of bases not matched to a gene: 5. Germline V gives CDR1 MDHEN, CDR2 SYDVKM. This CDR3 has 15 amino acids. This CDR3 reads CASSLRDSVYNEQFF. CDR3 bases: TGTGCCAGCAGTTTACGGGACAGCGTTTACAATGAGCAGTTCTTC.

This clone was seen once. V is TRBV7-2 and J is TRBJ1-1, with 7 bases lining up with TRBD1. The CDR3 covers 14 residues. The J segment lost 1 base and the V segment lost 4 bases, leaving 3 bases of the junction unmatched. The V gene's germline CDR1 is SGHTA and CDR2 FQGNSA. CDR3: CASSSDRRNTEAFF. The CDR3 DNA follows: TGTGCCAGCAGCTCGGACAGGAGGAACACTGAAGCTTTCTTT.

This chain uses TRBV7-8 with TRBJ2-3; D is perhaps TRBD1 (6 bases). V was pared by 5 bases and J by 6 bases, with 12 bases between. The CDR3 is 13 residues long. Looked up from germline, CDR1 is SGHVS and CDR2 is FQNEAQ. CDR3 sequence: CASSQDRHDTQYF. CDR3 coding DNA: TGTGCCAGCAGCCAGGACAGACACGATACGCAGTATTTT.

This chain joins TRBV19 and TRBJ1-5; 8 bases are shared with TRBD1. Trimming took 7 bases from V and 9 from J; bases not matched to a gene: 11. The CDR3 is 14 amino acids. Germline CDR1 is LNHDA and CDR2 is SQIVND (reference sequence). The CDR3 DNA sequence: TGTGCCAGTATTGGCGGACAGGGATTATGGCCCCAGCATTTT. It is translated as CASIGGQGLWPQHF.

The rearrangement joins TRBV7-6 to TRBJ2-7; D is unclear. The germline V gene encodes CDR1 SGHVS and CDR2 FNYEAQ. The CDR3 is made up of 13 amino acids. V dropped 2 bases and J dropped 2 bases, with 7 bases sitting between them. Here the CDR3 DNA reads TGTGCCAGCAGCTTAATGCAGACCTACGAGCAGTACTTC. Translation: CASSLMQTYEQYF.

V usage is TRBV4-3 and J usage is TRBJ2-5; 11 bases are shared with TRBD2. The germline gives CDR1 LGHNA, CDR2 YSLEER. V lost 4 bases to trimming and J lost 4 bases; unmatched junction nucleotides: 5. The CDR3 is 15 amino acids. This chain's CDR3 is CASSLTGTSGETQYF. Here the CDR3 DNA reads TGCGCCAGCAGCCTGACCGGGACTAGCGGAGAGACCCAGTACTTC.

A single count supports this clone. DNA for the CDR3: TGTGCCAGCAGTTACTCACAACAGGTCTTAGAGCAGTTCTTC. Translated: CASSYSQQVLEQFF. The chain is built from TRBV6-5 and TRBJ2-1, with a possible D match to TRBD1 (5 bases). The CDR3 is 14 residues long. Germline loops: CDR1 MNHEY, CDR2 SVGAGI. V was pared by 0 bases and J by 10 bases, with 13 bases between.

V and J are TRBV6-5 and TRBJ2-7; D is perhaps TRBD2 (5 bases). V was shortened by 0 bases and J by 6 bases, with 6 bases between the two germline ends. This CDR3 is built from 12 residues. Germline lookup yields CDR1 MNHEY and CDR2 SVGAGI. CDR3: CASSYSGSEQYF. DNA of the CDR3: TGTGCCAGCAGTTACTCGGGGAGCGAGCAGTACTTC.

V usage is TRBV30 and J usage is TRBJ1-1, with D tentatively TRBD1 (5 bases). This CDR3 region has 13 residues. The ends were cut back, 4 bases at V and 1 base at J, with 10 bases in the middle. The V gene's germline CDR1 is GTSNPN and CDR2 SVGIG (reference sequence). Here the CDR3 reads CAWKDNQNTEAFF. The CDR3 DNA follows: TGTGCCTGGAAGGACAACCAGAACACTGAAGCTTTCTTT.

For the CDR3, the DNA is TGTGCCAGCAGCCAAGAGGGCAACCGCTATGGCTACACCTTC. Protein product: CASSQEGNRYGYTF. The gene calls are TRBV4-2 and TRBJ1-2; no reliable D call. This CDR3 region has 14 residues. Germline V gives CDR1 LGHNA, CDR2 YNFKEQ. Deletions cut 0 bases from V and 4 bases from J, with 9 bases between.

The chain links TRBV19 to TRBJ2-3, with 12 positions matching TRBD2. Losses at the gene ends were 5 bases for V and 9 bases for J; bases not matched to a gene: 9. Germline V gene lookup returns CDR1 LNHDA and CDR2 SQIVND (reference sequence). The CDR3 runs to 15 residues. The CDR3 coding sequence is TGTGCCAGTAGTCCCGGGACTAGCGGGTCCCTGACGCAGTATTTT. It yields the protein CASSPGTSGSLTQYF. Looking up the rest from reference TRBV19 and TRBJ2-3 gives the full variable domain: DGGITQSPKYLFRKEGQNVTLSCEQNLNHDAMYWYRQDPGQGLRLIYYSQIVNDFQKGDIAEGYSVSREKKESFPLTVTSAQKNPTAFYLCASSPGTSGSLTQYFGPGTRLTVL.

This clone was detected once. In DNA, the CDR3 is TGTGCCACCAGCAGAGTGGGCAGCCAAAGCAATCAGCCCCAGCATTTT. As protein: CATSRVGSQSNQPQHF. V and J are TRBV15 and TRBJ1-5; D remains ambiguous. Between the trimmed V and J ends, which lost 1 base and 1 base, there was a span of 11 bases. CDR3 length: 16 residues. CDR1 and CDR2 (germline): LNHNV, YYDKDF (reference sequence).

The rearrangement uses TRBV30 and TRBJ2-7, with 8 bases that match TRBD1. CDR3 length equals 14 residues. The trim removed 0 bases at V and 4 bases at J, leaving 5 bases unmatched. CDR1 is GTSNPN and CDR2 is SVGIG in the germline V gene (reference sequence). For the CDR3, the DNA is TGTGCCTGGAGTGTGGGCAGGGGGCTTTACGAGCAGTACTTC. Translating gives CAWSVGRGLYEQYF.

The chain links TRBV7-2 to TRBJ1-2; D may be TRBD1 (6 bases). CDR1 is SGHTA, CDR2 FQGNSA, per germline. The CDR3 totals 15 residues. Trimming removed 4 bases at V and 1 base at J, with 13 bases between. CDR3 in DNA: TGTGCCAGCAGCTCACCAGGGGCGATTAACTATGGCTACACCTTC. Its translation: CASSSPGAINYGYTF.

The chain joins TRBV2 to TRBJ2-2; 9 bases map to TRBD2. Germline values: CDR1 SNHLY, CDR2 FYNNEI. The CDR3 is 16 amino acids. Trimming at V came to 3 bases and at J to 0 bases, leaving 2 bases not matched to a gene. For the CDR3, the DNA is TGTGCCAGCAGTGAGCGGGGGGGCGCGAACACCGGGGAGCTGTTTTTT. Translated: CASSERGGANTGELFF.

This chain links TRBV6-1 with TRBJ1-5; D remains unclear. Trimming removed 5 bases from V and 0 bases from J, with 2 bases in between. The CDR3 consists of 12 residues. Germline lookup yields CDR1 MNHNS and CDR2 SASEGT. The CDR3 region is CASSHSNQPQHF. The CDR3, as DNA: TGTGCCAGCAGTCATAGCAATCAGCCCCAGCATTTT.

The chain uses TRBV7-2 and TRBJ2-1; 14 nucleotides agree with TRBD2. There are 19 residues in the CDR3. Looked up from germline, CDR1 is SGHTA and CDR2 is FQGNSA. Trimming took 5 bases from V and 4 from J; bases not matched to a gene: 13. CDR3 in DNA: TGTGCCAGCAGCCCGAGACTAGCGGGAGGGCCCTACTCATACAATGAGCAGTTCTTC. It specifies CASSPRLAGGPYSYNEQFF.

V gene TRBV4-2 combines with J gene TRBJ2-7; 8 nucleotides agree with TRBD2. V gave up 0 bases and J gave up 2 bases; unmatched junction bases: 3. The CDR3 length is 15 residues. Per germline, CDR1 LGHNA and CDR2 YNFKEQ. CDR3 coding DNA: TGTGCCAGCAGCCAAGAGTCGGGGGGGCCCTACGAGCAGTACTTC. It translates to CASSQESGGPYEQYF.